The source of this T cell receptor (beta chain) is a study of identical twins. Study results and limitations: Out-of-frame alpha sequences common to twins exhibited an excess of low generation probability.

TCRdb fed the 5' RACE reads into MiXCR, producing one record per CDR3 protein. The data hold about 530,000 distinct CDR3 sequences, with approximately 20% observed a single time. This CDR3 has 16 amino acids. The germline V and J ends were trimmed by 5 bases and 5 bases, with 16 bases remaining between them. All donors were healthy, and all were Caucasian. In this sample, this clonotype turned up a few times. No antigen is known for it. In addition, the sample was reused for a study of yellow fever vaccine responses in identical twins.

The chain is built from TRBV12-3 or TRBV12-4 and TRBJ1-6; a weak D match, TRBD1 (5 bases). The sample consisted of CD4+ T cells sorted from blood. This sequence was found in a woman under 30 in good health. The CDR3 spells CASSPRGDGNNSPLHF. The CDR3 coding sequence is TGTGCCAGCAGTCCCCGAGGGGACGGCAATAATTCACCCCTCCACTTT.